Following are 5 T cell receptor beta chains from one sample sequenced in a study of shared clonotypes between healthy human individuals. Data came from immunoSEQ multiplex PCR; TCRdb stores just in-frame clones and leaves some out. The sample consists of about 2 million clones, roughly 95% of them appearing once. Sequencing input: naive CD4+ T cells sorted from blood. Subset noted: CD45RA+ positively selected. All receptors derive from a man younger than 35 in good health.

The chain is built from TRBV5-1 and TRBJ2-1, with 7 positions matching TRBD2. After removal of 5 bases from V and 8 bases from J, the junction contained 13 bases not matched to a gene. Germline V gene data show CDR1 as SGHRS and CDR2 as YFSETQ. This CDR3 contains 15 residues. The DNA of the CDR3 is TGCGCCAGCAGGCCCCAAAGCGGGGAATGGGATGAGCAGTTCTTC. This sequence encodes CASRPQSGEWDEQFF.

This clone was observed a single time. The chain has TRBV6-6 and TRBJ2-5; 11 bases are a match to TRBD2. The closer fit of TRBJ2-7 to the DNA end suggests the J call may be wrong. The CDR3 is 14 residues long. CDR1 is MNHNY and CDR2 is SVGAGI in the germline V gene (reference sequence). This CDR3 is CASRVLAGEVEQYF. DNA for the CDR3: TGTGCCAGCAGAGTACTAGCGGGAGAGGTCGAGCAGTACTTC.

A single count supports this clone. V and J are TRBV5-1 and TRBJ2-7, with 9 positions matching TRBD1. J gave up 5 bases and V 4 bases, and 10 bases lay outside the gene matches. This CDR3 has 15 amino acids. Germline loops: CDR1 SGHRS, CDR2 YFSETQ. The CDR3 DNA sequence: TGCGCCAGCAGCCCCTGGGACAGGGTGTCCCACGAGCAGTACTTC. Protein sequence: CASSPWDRVSHEQYF.

This rearrangement joins TRBV6-1 to TRBJ2-2; D is uncertain. The CDR3 totals 15 residues. CDR1 is MNHNS, CDR2 SASEGT, per germline. V was trimmed by 7 bases and J by 1 base, leaving 13 bases between them. The CDR3 nucleotides are TGTGCCAGCAAGGTTGTCCTTTTGAACACCGGGGAGCTGTTTTTT. Protein: CASKVVLLNTGELFF.

V gene TRBV19 combines with J gene TRBJ1-5, with a tentative D call TRBD1 (6 bases). The CDR3 extends over 15 amino acids. Germline CDR1 reads LNHDA; CDR2 reads SQIVND (reference sequence). The V end lost 11 bases, the J end lost 3 bases, and 20 bases lay between the germline ends. CDR3 region: CASLRGGSANQPQHF. The CDR3, as DNA: TGTGCCTCCCTCCGGGGGGGCTCTGCCAATCAGCCCCAGCATTTT.